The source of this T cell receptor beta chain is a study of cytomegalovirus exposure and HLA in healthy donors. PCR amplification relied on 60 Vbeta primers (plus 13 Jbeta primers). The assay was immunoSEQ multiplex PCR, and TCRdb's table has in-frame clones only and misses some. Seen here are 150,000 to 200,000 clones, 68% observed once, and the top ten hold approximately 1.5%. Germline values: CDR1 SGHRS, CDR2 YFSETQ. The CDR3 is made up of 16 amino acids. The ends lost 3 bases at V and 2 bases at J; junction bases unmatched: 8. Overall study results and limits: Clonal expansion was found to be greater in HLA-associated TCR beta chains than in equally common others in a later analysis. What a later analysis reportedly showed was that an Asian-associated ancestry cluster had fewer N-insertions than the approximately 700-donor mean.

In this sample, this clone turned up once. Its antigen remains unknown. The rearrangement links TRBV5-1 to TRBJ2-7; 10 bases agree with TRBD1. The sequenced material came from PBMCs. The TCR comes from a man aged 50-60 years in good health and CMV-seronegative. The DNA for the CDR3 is TGCGCCAGCAGCTGGGGCGGGACAGGGGCTACCTACGAGCAGTACTTC. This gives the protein CASSWGGTGATYEQYF.